Shown below are 5 T cell receptor beta chains from a single sample sequenced in a study of blood T cells in healthy people across ages. Using a J-beta primer mix together with a sample-barcoded 5' primer, a second PCR was run for about 6 to 11 cycles. TCRdb re-derived calls from the 5' RACE reads in MiXCR, one entry per CDR3 protein. The data contain approximately 760,000 distinct CDR3 sequences, approximately 25% of them singletons. The same specimen was also included in a second study, on T cells of mothers and their children.

Sequencing was carried out using blood. The receptors here all came from a boy aged 10-17 years in good health.

V is TRBV12-3 or TRBV12-4 and J is TRBJ2-3, with D maybe TRBD2 (6 bases). V was trimmed by 3 bases and J by 4 bases, leaving 11 bases between them. CDR3 length: 14 residues. Here the CDR3 reads CASSFARDSDTQYF. CDR3 nucleotide sequence: TGTGCCAGCAGTTTCGCGCGGGACTCAGATACGCAGTATTTT.

This clonotype turned up a few times. The chain carries TRBV28 and TRBJ2-1; D gene ambiguous. This CDR3 region has 13 residues. With 2 bases removed from V and 5 bases from J, the gap between germline ends came to 7 bases. The V gene's germline CDR1 is MDHEN and CDR2 SYDVKM. In DNA form, the CDR3 reads TGTGCCAGCAGTTTACTTAAAGACAATGAGCAGTTCTTC. As protein: CASSLLKDNEQFF.

This clonotype has more than one count but fewer than ten. The chain links TRBV20-1 to TRBJ2-5; 10 bases map to TRBD2. Matching the DNA end better, TRBJ2-1 makes the J call doubtful. Germline lookup yields CDR1 DFQATT and CDR2 SNEGSKA (reference sequence). CDR3 length: 14 residues. The CDR3 is CSASPSGSLYEQFF. Here the CDR3 DNA reads TGCAGTGCTAGCCCTAGCGGGAGTCTATATGAGCAGTTCTTC.

This clonotype was counted a few times. The rearrangement joins TRBV7-9 to TRBJ2-5, with D perhaps TRBD1 or TRBD2 (6 bases each). Germline assignment: CDR1 SEHNR and CDR2 FQNEAQ (reference sequence). V dropped 2 bases and J dropped 5 bases, with 15 bases sitting between them. The CDR3 consists of 15 residues. The chain's CDR3 is CASSLRPGEVETQYF. Written as DNA, the CDR3 is TGTGCCAGCAGCTTACGTCCAGGGGAGGTGGAGACCCAGTACTTC.

J is TRBJ2-3 and V is TRBV7-2; 11 bases match TRBD2. Germline V gives CDR1 SGHTA, CDR2 FQGNSA. The CDR3 totals 14 residues. Trimming removed 5 bases from V and 6 bases from J; junction bases left unmatched: 4. Here the CDR3 reads CASSQGLAVDTQYF. CDR3 sequence (DNA): TGTGCCAGCAGCCAGGGACTAGCGGTTGATACGCAGTATTTT.